Listed here are 18 T cell receptor beta chains from one sample, sequenced in a study of graft-versus-host responses after intestinal transplantation. Which antigens these TCRs recognize remains unknown. TCRdb keeps only in-frame clones here, not all; method: immunoSEQ multiplex PCR. This table has approximately 68,000 clones, 85% to 90% appearing once. The source was unstimulated CD8+ T cells sorted from spleen or lymph node cells, collected before transplant. The receptor set was obtained from a human donor who was the organ donor for an intestinal transplant.

The chain couples TRBV29-1 to TRBJ1-2; 7 bases fit TRBD1. CDR1 is SQVTM and CDR2 is ANQGSEA in the germline V gene. The V and J ends lost 6 bases and 7 bases, in that order; junction bases with no gene match: 8. The CDR3 sequence is 12 residues long. The CDR3 loop reads CSVTPTGPGYTF. The CDR3 nucleotides are TGCAGCGTAACTCCGACAGGGCCTGGCTACACCTTC.

V gene TRBV2 combines with J gene TRBJ2-7, with no clear D. The germline V gene encodes CDR1 SNHLY and CDR2 FYNNEI. This CDR3 region has 17 residues. Trimming left V 1 base short and J 3 bases short, with 19 bases between. The CDR3, as DNA: TGTGCCAGCAGTGAAGGTTCGCAGCACAATCCCTACTACGAGCAGTACGTC. It encodes CASSEGSQHNPYYEQYV.

This clone was detected only a few times. The chain combines TRBV2 with TRBJ1-4; no definite D call. The CDR3 length is 11 residues. Germline V CDR1 and CDR2: SNHLY, FYNNEI. V lost 6 bases and J lost 12, with 11 bases in between. The CDR3 DNA follows: TGTGCCAGCAGCGGGGTGTGGGAACTGTTTTTT. This translates into CASSGVWELFF.

This clone was recorded only once. The J gene is TRBJ2-1, the V gene TRBV19; a possible D gene is TRBD1 (5 bases). Trimming removed 3 bases at V and 4 bases at J, with 13 bases between. The germline V gene has CDR1 LNHDA and CDR2 SQIVND (reference sequence). The CDR3 totals 15 residues. Here the CDR3 reads CASSIIQGPYNEQFF. CDR3 sequence (DNA): TGTGCCAGTAGTATCATTCAGGGCCCGTACAATGAGCAGTTCTTC. The full variable domain, rest sourced from reference TRBV19 and TRBJ2-1, is DGGITQSPKYLFRKEGQNVTLSCEQNLNHDAMYWYRQDPGQGLRLIYYSQIVNDFQKGDIAEGYSVSREKKESFPLTVTSAQKNPTAFYLCASSIIQGPYNEQFFGPGTRLTVL.

In DNA form, the CDR3 reads TGTGCCAGCAGTGAAGCAGGGGGCCTGCGCTTAGAGACCCAGTACTTC. It specifies CASSEAGGLRLETQYF. The rearrangement links TRBV2 to TRBJ2-5; TRBD1 agrees at 7 bases. After removal of 0 bases from V and 4 bases from J, the junction contained 8 bases not matched to a gene. The V gene's germline CDR1 is SNHLY and CDR2 FYNNEI. This CDR3 has 16 amino acids. The full variable domain, its missing parts supplied by reference TRBV2 and TRBJ2-5, is EPEVTQTPSHQVTQMGQEVILRCVPISNHLYFYWYRQILGQKVEFLVSFYNNEISEKSEIFDDQFSVERPDGSNFTLKIRSTKLEDSAMYFCASSEAGGLRLETQYFGPGTRLLVL.

This clone was observed a handful of times. The J gene is TRBJ1-1, the V gene TRBV6-4; 10 bases align to TRBD1. Germline V gene data show CDR1 as MRHNA and CDR2 as SNTAGT. The V and J ends lost 3 bases and 5 bases, in that order; junction bases with no gene match: 3. The CDR3 consists of 14 residues. The CDR3 protein is CASSELGQGTEAFF. CDR3 DNA: TGTGCCAGCAGTGAGCTGGGACAGGGGACTGAAGCTTTCTTT.

The V and J genes are TRBV2 and TRBJ1-4; 7 bases align to TRBD1. V lost 11 bases and J lost 4; bases outside the gene matches: 7. Germline loops: CDR1 SNHLY, CDR2 FYNNEI. The CDR3 runs to 13 residues. The CDR3 bases are TGTGCCGGAAGGGACAGCTTTAATGAAAAACTGTTTTTT. Its translation: CAGRDSFNEKLFF.

CDR3: CASSFGVETQYF. The CDR3 region has the DNA TGTGCCAGCAGCTTCGGGGTGGAGACCCAGTACTTC. This chain uses TRBV7-8 with TRBJ2-5; perhaps TRBD2 as D (5 bases). The CDR3 contains 12 residues. Germline V gives CDR1 SGHVS, CDR2 FQNEAQ. Trimming took 3 bases from V and 5 from J, leaving 7 bases between them.

This clone was detected only once. The chain has TRBV11-1 and TRBJ1-2, with a possible D match to TRBD1 (6 bases). This CDR3 spans 15 amino acids. CDR1 and CDR2 from the germline V gene are SGHAT and FQDESV (reference sequence). V shed 4 bases and J shed 3 bases, with 15 bases lying between them. As DNA, the CDR3 is TGTGCCAGCAGCTCGTCCGGGGAGGGGGACTATGGCTACACCTTC. It codes for CASSSSGEGDYGYTF.

This sequence joins TRBV9 and TRBJ1-2, with 8 positions matching TRBD1. Germline V gene lookup returns CDR1 SGDLS and CDR2 YYNGEE. With V trimmed by 0 bases and J by 8 bases, 9 bases remained unmatched. The CDR3 runs to 15 residues. Written as DNA, the CDR3 is TGTGCCAGCAGCGTAGGATATCAGGGGGCGGAGGGCTACACCTTC. As protein: CASSVGYQGAEGYTF.

The J gene is TRBJ1-2, the V gene TRBV30; maybe TRBD1 (6 bases). Trimming cost V 2 bases and J 6 bases, with 13 bases left between them. The germline CDR1 and CDR2 sequences are GTSNPN and SVGIG (reference sequence). The CDR3 runs 13 residues. CDR3 coding DNA: TGTGCCTGGAGTTGGGGGCAGGCCGATGGCTACACCTTC. Translating it yields CAWSWGQADGYTF.

This clone was detected once. This sequence joins TRBV5-5 and TRBJ1-5; 7 positions agree with TRBD1. The junction had 5 bases not matched to a gene; V was cut back by 1 base and J by 4 bases. This CDR3 is 15 amino acids long. CDR1 is SGHKS, CDR2 YYEKEE, per germline (reference sequence). This CDR3 is CASSLSTGSNQPQHF. The CDR3 DNA follows: TGTGCCAGCAGCTTGTCGACAGGGTCTAATCAGCCCCAGCATTTT.

This chain connects TRBV15 to TRBJ2-6, with D unresolved. The V and J ends lost 0 bases and 1 base respectively, with 7 bases between them. The CDR3 is 16 residues long. Per the germline V gene, CDR1 is LNHNV and CDR2 is YYDKDF (reference sequence). In DNA, the CDR3 is TGTGCCACCAGCAGAGATTTGGAGTCTGGGGCCAACGTCCTGACTTTC. Translation gives CATSRDLESGANVLTF.

Note on this clone: Relative to the germline gene, one junction end is altered; a read error may explain this. The chain joins TRBV6-1 to TRBJ1-1, with 10 positions matching TRBD1. Germline values: CDR1 MNHNS, CDR2 SASEGT. The CDR3 spans 16 residues. The CDR3 here is CASSVGPGQGNPEAFF. The CDR3 DNA is TGTGCCAGCAGTGTCGGCCCGGGACAGGGGAACCCTGAAGCTTTCTTT.

V gene TRBV6-1 combines with J gene TRBJ2-5; possible D gene TRBD2, 5 bases. The CDR3 length is 15 residues. Trimming took off 5 bases at V and 5 bases at J, with 18 bases between the two ends. CDR1 is MNHNS, CDR2 SASEGT, per germline. The CDR3: CASSPTGRGSETQYF. For the CDR3, the DNA is TGTGCCAGCAGTCCCACGGGCCGAGGGTCGGAGACCCAGTACTTC.

The chain has TRBV5-4 and TRBJ1-2; 9 bases match TRBD1. V lost 2 bases, J lost 5 bases, and 4 bases stayed unmatched. CDR1 and CDR2 from the germline V gene are SGHNT and YYREEE (reference sequence). CDR3 length: 14 amino acids. Here the CDR3 reads CASSFNRGLYGYTF. For the CDR3, the DNA is TGTGCCAGCAGCTTTAACAGGGGGCTGTATGGCTACACCTTC.

The V and J genes are TRBV9 and TRBJ1-1, with 9 nucleotides matching TRBD1. V lost 4 bases, J lost 0 bases, and 10 bases stayed unmatched. The germline gives CDR1 SGDLS, CDR2 YYNGEE. The length of the CDR3 is 17 residues. The CDR3 sequence is CASSNQPGQGMNTEAFF. The DNA of the CDR3 is TGTGCCAGCAGCAACCAACCGGGACAGGGAATGAACACTGAAGCTTTCTTT.

This clone was counted a single time. The V gene is TRBV7-6, the J gene TRBJ2-1; D might be TRBD1 (6 bases). The CDR3 totals 14 residues. V was pared by 2 bases and J by 8 bases, with 13 bases between. The germline V gene encodes CDR1 SGHVS and CDR2 FNYEAQ. The CDR3: CASSLIRQEDEQFF. The DNA of the CDR3 is TGTGCCAGCAGCTTAATCCGACAGGAAGATGAGCAGTTCTTC.